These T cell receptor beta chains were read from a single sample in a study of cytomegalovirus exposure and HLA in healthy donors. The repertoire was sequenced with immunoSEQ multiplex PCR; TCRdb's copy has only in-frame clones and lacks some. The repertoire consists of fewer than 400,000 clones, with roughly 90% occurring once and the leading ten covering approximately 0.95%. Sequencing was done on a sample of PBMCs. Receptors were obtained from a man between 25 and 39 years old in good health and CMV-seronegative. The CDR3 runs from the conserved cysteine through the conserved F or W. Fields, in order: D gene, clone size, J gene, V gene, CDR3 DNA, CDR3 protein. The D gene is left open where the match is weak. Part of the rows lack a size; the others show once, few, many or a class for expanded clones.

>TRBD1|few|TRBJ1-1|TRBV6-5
TGTGCCTCGGGACAGCGGAACACTGAAGCTTTCTTT
CASGQRNTEAFF
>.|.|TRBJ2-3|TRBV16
TGTGCCAGCAGCCTTTCGGCGGGTAGCACAGATACGCAGTATTTT
CASSLSAGSTDTQYF
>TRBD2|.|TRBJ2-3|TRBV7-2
TGTGCCAGCAGCTTTGGGGGGGACGATACGCAGTATTTT
CASSFGGDDTQYF
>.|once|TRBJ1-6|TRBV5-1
TGCGCCAGCAGGGCGGGCCCGGGGAATTATAATTCACCCCTCCACTTT
CASRAGPGNYNSPLHF
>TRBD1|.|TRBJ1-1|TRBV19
TGTGCCAGTAGTGTTCGTTGGGACAGGGGCACTGAAGCTTTCTTT
CASSVRWDRGTEAFF
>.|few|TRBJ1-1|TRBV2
TGTGCCAGCGGGCAGAACACTGAAGCTTTCTTT
CASGQNTEAFF
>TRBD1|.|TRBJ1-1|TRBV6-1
TGTGCCAGCAGTAAGGGGACAGGGCACACTGAAGCTTTCTTT
CASSKGTGHTEAFF
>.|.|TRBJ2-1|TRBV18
TGTGCCAGCCACCCGGGCAGAGGACAAACCTCCTACAATGAGCAGTTCTTC
CASHPGRGQTSYNEQFF
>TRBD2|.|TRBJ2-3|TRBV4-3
TGCGCCAGCAGCCAACGCCTAGCGGGGGACACAGATACGCAGTATTTT
CASSQRLAGDTDTQYF
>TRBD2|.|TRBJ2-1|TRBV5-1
TGCGCCAGCAGCTTGGCCCCGGGGGGGGGAAGAAATGAGCAGTTCTTC
CASSLAPGGGRNEQFF
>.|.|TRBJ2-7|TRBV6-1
TGTGCCAGCAGTGACGGGGGACCCTACGAGCAGTACTTC
CASSDGGPYEQYF
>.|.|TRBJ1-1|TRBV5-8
TGTGCCAGCAGCCCCCCGGATAAGAGGAGGGGTGCGGCTTTCTTT
CASSPPDKRRGAAFF
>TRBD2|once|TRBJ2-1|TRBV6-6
TGTGCCAGCGGCCAAGCGGGGGGGCCGAATGAGCAGTTCTTC
CASGQAGGPNEQFF
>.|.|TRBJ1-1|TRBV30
TGTGCCTGGAGTGTCAATTTTCGGGGTTGGGAAGCTTTCTTT
CAWSVNFRGWEAFF
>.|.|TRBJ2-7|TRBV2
TGTGCCAGCAGGGGCAGGATCGGAGAGCAGTACTTC
CASRGRIGEQYF
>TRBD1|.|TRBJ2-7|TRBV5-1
TGCGCCAGCAGCTTGCACTCTATCCGGGACAGGGGTTACGAGCAGTACTTC
CASSLHSIRDRGYEQYF
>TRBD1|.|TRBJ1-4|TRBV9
TGTGCCAGCACCCCAGGGGGCCTGAATGAAAAACTGTTTTTT
CASTPGGLNEKLFF
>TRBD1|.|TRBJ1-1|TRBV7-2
TGTGCCAGCAGCTTCCCAGGGACAGGGCAGGGTGAAGCTTTCTTT
CASSFPGTGQGEAFF
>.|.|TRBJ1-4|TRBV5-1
TGCGCCAGCAGCTTTAGCACAACTAATGAAAAACTGTTTTTT
CASSFSTTNEKLFF
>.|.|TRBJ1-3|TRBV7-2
TGTGCCAGCAACCCGATGGAGGGATCTGGAAACACCATATATTTT
CASNPMEGSGNTIYF
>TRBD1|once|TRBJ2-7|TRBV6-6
TGTGCCAGCACAGGACAGGGGCCCCGGTTAGACGAGCAGTACTTC
CASTGQGPRLDEQYF
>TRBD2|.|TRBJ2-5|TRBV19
TGTGCCAGTGGTCTAGCGGGGGGGCCGTTAGAGACCCAGTACTTC
CASGLAGGPLETQYF
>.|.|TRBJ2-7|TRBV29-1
TGCAGCGGAAGGGGCAGCTCCTACGAGCAGTACTTC
CSGRGSSYEQYF
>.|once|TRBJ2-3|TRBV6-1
TGTGCCAGCATAGGCGGCTCCGGTACGCAGTATTTT
CASIGGSGTQYF
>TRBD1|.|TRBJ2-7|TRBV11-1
TGTGCCAGCAGCTTCCGACAGGGGCTTACCTACGAGCAGTACTTC
CASSFRQGLTYEQYF
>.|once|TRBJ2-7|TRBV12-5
TGTGCTAGTGGACTAAGGCCGGGAGCACCTTTCTACGAGCAGTACTTC
CASGLRPGAPFYEQYF
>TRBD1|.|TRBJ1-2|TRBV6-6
TGTGCCAGCAGTCACACAGGACAGGGGACTGGCTACACCTTC
CASSHTGQGTGYTF
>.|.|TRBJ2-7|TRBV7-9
TGTGCCAGCAGCTTCCCGGACAGTGGTCCCTACGAGCAGTACTTC
CASSFPDSGPYEQYF
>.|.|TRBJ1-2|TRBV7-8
TGTGCCAGCAGCAAAAGCCCCCCGACAGGATGGGGCTATGGCTACACCTTC
CASSKSPPTGWGYGYTF
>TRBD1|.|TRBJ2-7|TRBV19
TGTGCCAGTAGTATAGTAGGACAGGGGGCTCGAGAGCAGTACTTC
CASSIVGQGAREQYF
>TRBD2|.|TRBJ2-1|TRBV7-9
TGTGCCAGCAGTCGACTAGCGGGGGCCTACAATGAGCAGTTCTTC
CASSRLAGAYNEQFF
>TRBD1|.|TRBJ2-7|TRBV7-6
TGTGCCAGCAGCCGGGACAGGGGATTCTCCTACGAGCAGTACTTC
CASSRDRGFSYEQYF